The table lists the clone carrying this T cell receptor (beta chain) with a count of one. Its cognate antigen is unknown. Trimming cost V 1 base and J 6 bases, with 16 bases left between them. The CDR3 covers 16 residues. In germline, CDR1 is KGHSH, CDR2 LQKENI. Noted time point: week 3, after first cycle of checkpoint inhibitor. These data originate in a study of blood T cell dynamics during melanoma immunotherapy. On the study more broadly: Standard first-line treatment here was pembrolizumab or nivolumab plus ipilimumab in metastatic melanoma.

Profiled with immunoSEQ multiplex PCR; TCRdb holds only in-frame clones, not every one. Of about 15,000 clones listed, about 93% are singletons. Study-level findings and limits: Whether repertoire-driving clones were melanoma-specific could not be determined.

The material was blood, obtained from a patient treated with checkpoint blockade. V usage is TRBV18 and J usage is TRBJ1-5; TRBD1 is a possible D gene (5 bases). The receptor's source is a human donor with melanoma. The CDR3 DNA reads TGTGCCAGCTCACCACGACAGTTTGGTGTATCTCAGCCCCAGCATTTT. Its translation: CASSPRQFGVSQPQHF.